This T cell receptor beta chain is drawn from a study of human T cells and chemical hapten exposure. As for time point: pre-sensitization, week 0. Treatment of the sample: therapeutic diphenylcyclopropenone sensitization with weekly scalp DPC. V lost 6 bases, J lost 6 bases, and 10 bases lay in between. Germline V CDR1 and CDR2: MDHEN, SYDVKM. CDR3 length: 12 residues. In its sample, this clonotype was seen many times. TCRdb re-derived calls from the RACE reads in MiXCR, one entry per CDR3 protein. The data contain about 380,000 distinct CDR3 sequences, approximately 5.1% of them singletons. This sample comprised whole blood, obtained in connection with sensitization to the hapten diphenylcyclopropenone (DPC). The chain is built from TRBV28 and TRBJ2-3; D is unresolved. This receptor was identified in a woman aged 50 to 65 with alopecia areata. Some clones in this sample may be carry-over from other donors' samples. The CDR3 sequence: CASSLARDTQYF. CDR3 nucleotide sequence: TGTGCCAGCAGCTTAGCCAGGGATACGCAGTATTTT.